The 10 T cell receptor beta chains presented below share a single source sample, sequenced in a study of T cells in Graves' hyperthyroidism and ophthalmopathy. TCR beta CDR3 regions were amplified from RNA transcripts. The HTBI set primed first-round TCR CDR3 RT-PCR. MiXCR was run by TCRdb on the multiplex PCR reads, yielding one entry per CDR3 protein. The sample shows around 450,000 distinct CDR3 sequences, approximately 15% of them seen only once. Material for sequencing was blood. Source of these receptors: a woman between 18 and 29 years old with Graves' hyperthyroidism.

This rearrangement joins TRBV4-3 to TRBJ1-2, with TRBD1 matching over 8 bases. The CDR3 has 16 amino acids. The trim removed 8 bases at V and 4 bases at J, leaving 15 bases unmatched. Germline assignment: CDR1 LGHNA and CDR2 YSLEER. The CDR3 sequence is CASAQSTGTGLYGYTF. For the CDR3, the DNA is TGCGCCAGCGCTCAATCAACCGGGACAGGTCTCTATGGCTACACCTTC.

The chain couples TRBV11-2 to TRBJ2-3; 10 nucleotides match TRBD2. Germline V CDR1 and CDR2: SGHAT, FQNNGV. J was trimmed by 11 bases and V by 4 bases; bases with no gene match: 6. CDR3 size: 13 residues. CDR3: CASSSTRLAGQYF. DNA of the CDR3: TGTGCCAGCAGCTCCACCCGACTAGCGGGGCAGTATTTT.

The chain is built from TRBV7-9 and TRBJ1-1; a weak D match, TRBD1 (6 bases). The germline CDR1 and CDR2 sequences are SEHNR and FQNEAQ (reference sequence). The V end lost 5 bases, the J end lost 2 bases, and 18 bases lay between the germline ends. The CDR3 contains 16 residues. The CDR3 reads CASSPSGEGQNTEAFF. The CDR3 DNA reads TGTGCCAGCAGCCCTTCAGGTGAGGGACAAAACACTGAAGCTTTCTTT.

This clonotype appeared many times. This sequence joins TRBV7-9 and TRBJ2-5; D may be TRBD2 (6 bases). Germline assignment: CDR1 SEHNR and CDR2 FQNEAQ (reference sequence). The ends were cut back, 5 bases at V and 5 bases at J, with 12 bases in the middle. The CDR3 sequence is 13 residues long. The CDR3 DNA reads as TGTGCCAGCAGCGTGGGACTCTCCGAGACCCAGTACTTC. Translation gives CASSVGLSETQYF.

At least ten counts were recorded for this clonotype. The gene calls are TRBV20-1 and TRBJ2-4, with a tentative D call TRBD2 (6 bases). Trimming removed 5 bases at V and 8 bases at J, with 19 bases between. Germline-derived CDR1 and CDR2 are DFQATT and SNEGSKA (reference sequence). The length of the CDR3 is 14 residues. CDR3 DNA: TGCAGTGCTGCGTCTCCGGGGCGCGGGGACATTCAGTACTTC. It encodes CSAASPGRGDIQYF.

This clonotype has just a few counts. The rearrangement joins TRBV11-2 to TRBJ2-2; 7 nucleotides agree with TRBD2. CDR3 length: 18 amino acids. With V trimmed by 8 bases and J by 0 bases, 15 bases remained unmatched. CDR1 and CDR2 from the germline V gene are SGHAT and FQNNGV. The CDR3 loop is CASRGGIYDRPNTGELFF. CDR3 DNA: TGTGCCAGCCGCGGGGGAATCTATGATCGGCCGAACACCGGGGAGCTGTTTTTT.

Here the CDR3 DNA reads TGTGCCAGCAGTGACTCAAATTCTCTCAATGAGCAGTTCTTC. Translation: CASSDSNSLNEQFF. The genes are TRBV6-4 and TRBJ2-1; D is uncertain. Trimming shortened V by 0 bases and J by 6 bases, and 9 bases separated the two germline ends. Germline V lookup: CDR1 MRHNA, CDR2 SNTAGT. The CDR3 has 14 amino acids.

The J gene is TRBJ1-2, the V gene TRBV5-6; D not certain. Germline assignment: CDR1 SGHDT and CDR2 YYEEEE. The ends were cut back, 4 bases at V and 4 bases at J, with 11 bases in the middle. This CDR3 comprises 13 residues. CDR3 sequence: CASSVDTSYGYTF. CDR3 bases: TGTGCCAGCAGCGTCGACACTAGCTATGGCTACACCTTC. Supplemented by reference TRBV5-6 and TRBJ1-2, the full variable domain reads DAGVTQSPTHLIKTRGQQVTLRCSPKSGHDTVSWYQQALGQGPQFIFQYYEEEERQRGNFPDRFSGHQFPNYSSELNVNALLLGDSALYLCASSVDTSYGYTFGSGTRLTVV.

This clonotype was seen only a few times. The V call is TRBV12-3 or TRBV12-4, the J call TRBJ2-7; D not resolved. Trimming cost V 1 base and J 0 bases, with 13 bases left between them. The CDR3 is 16 amino acids. The CDR3 is CASSLVWNSYSYEQYF. CDR3 DNA: TGTGCCAGCAGTTTAGTGTGGAACTCCTACTCCTACGAGCAGTACTTC.

In nucleotides, the CDR3 is TGCAGCCCCCCCGGGTCTCCCTATGGCTACACCTTC. Its protein product is CSPPGSPYGYTF. This chain connects TRBV29-1 to TRBJ1-2; D ambiguous. The CDR3 length is 12 residues. With 8 bases removed from V and 4 bases from J, the gap between germline ends came to 14 bases. The germline V gene has CDR1 SQVTM and CDR2 ANQGSEA.